A single T cell receptor beta chain is shown here with its context. This clonotype has a handful of counts. Its antigen is not yet known. Base quality data are lacking; no much larger clone is found one base away. Sequencing relied on an Illumina NovaSeq 6000. TCRalpha and TCRbeta cDNA libraries were built by 5'RACE with constant-segment primers, adding sample barcodes and unique molecular identifiers. RNA was extracted from every sample with Trizol reagent. The libraries were amplified in two PCR steps, and the second step added a second sample barcode and Illumina TruSeq adapters. The libraries were sequenced on an Illumina NovaSeq using 2 x 150 bp paired-end reads. As for the original processing: The reads were demultiplexed and collapsed into UMI-guided consensus sequences using migec v1.2.7. With mixcr v2.1.11, UMI consensuses were aligned to TRA and TRB V and J templates and assembled into clonotypes. A clonotype was counted as expanded or contracted only if both edgeR and NoisET called the change significant, with noise models trained on biological replicates. For edgeR calls, a false discovery rate-adjusted p below 0.01 and a log2 fold-change threshold of 1 were applied. PCA with hierarchical clustering of max-normalized trajectories of the 1000 most abundant clonotypes was used as exploratory dynamics analysis. The CD4 or CD8 phenotype of responding clones was assigned using the separately sequenced CD4+ and CD8+ repertoires. The public reads were reanalyzed by TCRdb: fastp trimming at Q25, MiXCR alignment, in-frame beta chains only. All rows with the same CDR3 protein become a single entry with the most common DNA and genes. Clone size and V and J calls follow TCRdb, not the original study. The sample table records about 560,000 distinct CDR3 sequences; 17% of these occur just once. Clones ranked in the top ten supply 8.1% of the sample.

The data originate from a study of T-cell memory formation after mild COVID-19 (dated by TCRdb to the early 2020s). With respect to the entire study: TCR sequence clusters from the two donors were found to be largely donor specific. Longitudinal TCRalpha and TCRbeta repertoire sequencing tracked T-cell clones expanding and contracting after mild COVID-19 in a couple of donors. Two young, previously healthy adult volunteers made up the cohort, one male and one female.

Ficoll-Paque density gradient centrifugation was the method used to isolate PBMCs. On the study overall, not on this receptor specifically: Contracting CD4+ clones turned up mainly in the CM and EM memory subsets, whereas EMRA was where CD8+ clones were enriched. Some responding clones were detected in pre-infection memory, which suggested that pre-existing cross-reactive memory T cells had joined the SARS-CoV-2 response. Only two mild cases were covered by the study, and larger cohorts that include severe cases with pre-infection samples were considered necessary. Balanced CD4/CD8 phenotypes were observed for clones contracting from day 15 to 85, whereas a bias towards CD4+ was observed for a second wave of clones expanding from day 15 to 37. Whether the second-wave clones peaking on day 37 were SARS-CoV-2 specific was not confirmed.

What was sequenced was PBMCs or a T cell subset sorted from them (not recorded which). This sequence originates from an adult woman who had mild COVID-19 (a few samples of this study predate the infection). The sample titles of this study are shuffled in the database, so cell type and time point are left out; the donor was told from shared clones.

The CDR3 loop reads CASSIGAMNTEAFF. The sequenced DNA is TGCGCCAGCAGCATCGGGGCGATGAACACTGAAGCTTTCTTT. The chain is made from TRBV5-1 and TRBJ1-1; the D gene is possibly TRBD1, with 5 bases matching. Deletion took 4 bases off V and 0 bases off J, with a span of 10 bases between the germline ends. CDR1 and CDR2 are drawn from the germline V gene: SGHRS, YFSETQ. The CDR3 covers 14 residues, taking in both the cysteine and the phenylalanine. Of the read, only the CDR3 DNA is kept; its 42 bases are in frame from base 1.